This T cell receptor beta chain was captured in a study of shared clonotypes between healthy human individuals. Clones were sequenced by immunoSEQ multiplex PCR, and TCRdb holds only the in-frame ones, with some missing. The sample has around 510,000 clones, roughly 95% seen once. Sequencing input: naive CD4+ T cells sorted from blood. Described subset: CD45RA+ positively selected. The sequence came from a woman aged 25 to 45 in good health.

The CDR3 DNA reads as TGTGCCAGCATTCCCGGATCAGTCCGCGGGAGTATAGACGAGCAGTACTTC. Translation: CASIPGSVRGSIDEQYF. V gene TRBV28 combines with J gene TRBJ2-7, with 7 bases lining up with TRBD2. With V trimmed by 7 bases and J by 5 bases, 20 bases remained unmatched. This CDR3 is built from 17 residues. The germline CDR1 and CDR2 sequences are MDHEN and SYDVKM.